The T cell receptor (beta chain) under discussion was sequenced for a study of CD8 T cells in ankylosing spondylitis. A quantitative 5'-RACE method, one with molecular barcodes, was used to make TCR beta libraries. TCRdb itself ran the 5' RACE reads through MiXCR, one entry per CDR3 protein. Of 250,000 or so distinct CDR3 sequences in the sample, about 11% were seen once. There are many counts of this clonotype. The antigen is not known. V dropped 5 bases and J dropped 6 bases, with 16 bases sitting between them. Looked up from germline, CDR1 is SEHNR and CDR2 is FQNEAQ (reference sequence). The length of the CDR3 is 14 residues. General observations from the study: Significant enrichment of disease-linked clones was reported in matched ankylosing spondylitis synovial fluid. In ankylosing spondylitis blood, a motif of seven to nine highly homologous TCR beta variants appeared characteristic.

This clonotype originated in a male donor with ankylosing spondylitis or in good health (not recorded which). The rearrangement links TRBV7-9 to TRBJ1-1; D gene uncertain. Sample: blood, either unsorted or a sorted T cell fraction (not recorded which). CDR3 region: CASSPRGGMSEAFF. CDR3 in DNA: TGTGCCAGCAGCCCCCGTGGAGGGATGTCTGAAGCTTTCTTT.